Shown below are 21 T cell receptor beta chains from a single sample sequenced in a study of T cell responses to AZD1222 COVID-19 vaccine. Assay used: immunoSEQ multiplex PCR; TCRdb lists only in-frame clones, some missing. Among roughly 100,000 clones listed, around 89% were seen once. The specimen comprised peripheral blood, sampled on day 0 of AZD1222 vaccination. These receptors all stem from an adult in good health.

This chain links TRBV3-1 (or the pseudogene TRBV3-2) with TRBJ2-4; no definite D call. Trimming removed 3 bases at V and 0 bases at J, with 3 bases between. Germline V CDR1 and CDR2: LGHDT, YNNKEL (reference sequence). The CDR3 has 13 amino acids. CDR3 region: CASSQGAKNIQYF. CDR3 DNA: TGTGCCAGCAGCCAGGGAGCCAAAAACATTCAGTACTTC.

The chain joins TRBV6-5 to TRBJ2-7; D may be TRBD1 or TRBD2 (5 bases each). CDR1 is MNHEY and CDR2 is SVGAGI in the germline V gene. This CDR3 has 14 amino acids. V shed 6 bases and J shed 4 bases, with 16 bases lying between them. The CDR3 is CASSARDPRYEQYF. CDR3 coding DNA: TGTGCCAGCAGCGCCCGGGACCCCAGGTACGAGCAGTACTTC.

J is TRBJ2-5 and V is TRBV18, with 8 nucleotides matching TRBD2. The CDR3 is made up of 16 amino acids. V lost 3 bases to trimming and J lost 1 base; unmatched junction nucleotides: 7. Germline CDR1 and CDR2: KGHSH and LQKENI. The CDR3 coding sequence is TGTGCCAGCTCACCGATGCCCACTAGCGGCCAAGAGACCCAGTACTTC. It codes for CASSPMPTSGQETQYF.

The chain's CDR3 is CASSDSGWNTEAFF. Written as DNA, the CDR3 is TGTGCCAGCAGTGATTCAGGGTGGAACACTGAAGCTTTCTTT. The gene calls are TRBV2 and TRBJ1-1; TRBD1 is a possible D gene (5 bases). This CDR3 is built from 14 residues. Trimming cost V 3 bases and J 1 base, with 9 bases left between them. Germline-derived CDR1 and CDR2 are SNHLY and FYNNEI.

The chain uses TRBV28 and TRBJ2-1, with 8 nucleotides matching TRBD2. Germline V lookup: CDR1 MDHEN, CDR2 SYDVKM. After removal of 6 bases from V and 5 bases from J, the junction contained 12 bases not matched to a gene. The CDR3 length is 16 residues. CDR3 amino acids: CASSSPVLAGNNEQFF. The CDR3 region has the DNA TGTGCCAGCAGCTCCCCCGTGCTAGCGGGTAACAATGAGCAGTTCTTC.

The V and J genes are TRBV18 and TRBJ1-1; D gene ambiguous. The CDR3 consists of 12 residues. Germline CDR1 reads KGHSH; CDR2 reads LQKENI. The V gene lost 3 bases and the J gene lost 8 bases, with 10 bases spanning the gap. The CDR3 DNA sequence: TGTGCCAGCTCACCGCAACAGCAGGAAGCTTTCTTT. Translation: CASSPQQQEAFF.

V gene TRBV7-3 combines with J gene TRBJ2-7; D is perhaps TRBD1 or TRBD2 (5 bases each). This CDR3 contains 13 residues. The V end was cut by 2 bases, the J end by 4 bases, with 9 bases between. Looked up from germline, CDR1 is SGHTA and CDR2 is FQGTGA. As DNA, the CDR3 is TGTGCCAGCAGCTTAGGGGGAGAATACGAGCAGTACTTC. Protein sequence: CASSLGGEYEQYF.

The chain combines TRBV28 with TRBJ1-2; the D gene is possibly TRBD1 (6 bases). The germline CDR1 and CDR2 sequences are MDHEN and SYDVKM. The CDR3 totals 13 residues. Trimming removed 7 bases from V and 2 bases from J, with 11 bases in between. The CDR3 protein is CASTRTDNYGYTF. CDR3 coding DNA: TGTGCCAGCACAAGGACAGACAACTATGGCTACACCTTC.

The V and J genes are TRBV6-5 and TRBJ2-3; D might be TRBD2 (5 bases). Trimming stripped 6 bases from V and 5 bases from J, with 9 bases between. The CDR3 runs 12 residues. Germline V gene data show CDR1 as MNHEY and CDR2 as SVGAGI. CDR3 region: CASSQLGDTQYF. CDR3 nucleotides: TGTGCCAGCAGCCAACTAGGAGATACGCAGTATTTT.

J is TRBJ2-1 and V is TRBV3-1 (or the pseudogene TRBV3-2); TRBD2 might be the D (6 bases). V dropped 5 bases and J dropped 8 bases, with 16 bases sitting between them. CDR3 length: 14 amino acids. In germline, CDR1 is LGHDT, CDR2 YNNKEL (reference sequence). This chain's CDR3 is CASSFSGTPDEQFF. The CDR3 nucleotides are TGTGCCAGCAGCTTTAGCGGCACCCCCGATGAGCAGTTCTTC.

The CDR3 region has the DNA TGTGCCAGCAGAACGTTTGGGGGAGAGACCCAGTACTTC. Amino acids: CASRTFGGETQYF. This chain links TRBV6-6 with TRBJ2-5; the D gene could be TRBD1 or TRBD2 (5 bases each). The germline V gene encodes CDR1 MNHNY and CDR2 SVGAGI (reference sequence). The CDR3 runs to 13 residues. V was cut by 6 bases and J by 4 bases, with 12 bases left in between.

This clone came up once. One end of the junction is discordant with germline, which a read error may explain. The genes are TRBV7-8 and TRBJ2-5; TRBD2 is a possible D gene (6 bases). The V gene's germline CDR1 is SGHVS and CDR2 FQNEAQ. CDR3 size: 15 residues. CDR3 residues: CASCFGTGVQTTQYF. The CDR3 DNA reads TGTGCCAGCTGCTTTGGTACGGGGGTTCAAACGACCCAGTACTTC.

The chain recombines TRBV6-5 with TRBJ2-2; 7 bases fit TRBD2. The J segment lost 5 bases and the V segment lost 0 bases, leaving 6 bases of the junction unmatched. Germline V gene lookup returns CDR1 MNHEY and CDR2 SVGAGI. The length of the CDR3 is 16 residues. The CDR3 DNA follows: TGTGCCAGCAGTTACTCGACTAGCAGAAAAACCGGGGAGCTGTTTTTT. Its translation: CASSYSTSRKTGELFF.

The rearrangement links TRBV18 to TRBJ1-1; 7 bases are a match to TRBD1. Losses at the gene ends were 6 bases for V and 9 bases for J; bases not matched to a gene: 10. Germline-derived CDR1 and CDR2 are KGHSH and LQKENI. The CDR3 covers 13 residues. CDR3 sequence reads: CASSTTAQGKAFF. The CDR3 DNA reads as TGTGCCAGCTCTACCACTGCACAGGGGAAAGCTTTCTTT.

The chain joins TRBV27 to TRBJ2-7, with TRBD2 identical over 11 bases. With 4 bases clipped from V and 2 bases from J, the junction kept 7 bases outside the gene matches. The CDR3 has 16 amino acids. CDR1 is MNHEY, CDR2 SMNVEV, per germline (reference sequence). CDR3 sequence reads: CASSWASGRKTYEQYF. As DNA, the CDR3 is TGTGCCAGCAGTTGGGCTAGCGGGAGGAAGACCTACGAGCAGTACTTC.

The chain couples TRBV4-3 to TRBJ1-2; 10 nucleotides line up with TRBD1. CDR3 length: 14 residues. Germline V gives CDR1 LGHNA, CDR2 YSLEER. V lost 4 bases to trimming and J lost 5 bases; unmatched junction nucleotides: 4. CDR3 sequence: CASSPGQGDYGYTF. The CDR3 nucleotides are TGCGCCAGCAGCCCAGGACAGGGGGATTATGGCTACACCTTC.

V and J are TRBV28 and TRBJ1-5; D is perhaps TRBD1 (5 bases). Germline V gene data show CDR1 as MDHEN and CDR2 as SYDVKM. The germline V and J ends were trimmed by 5 bases and 7 bases, with 15 bases remaining between them. This CDR3 has 14 residues. The CDR3 loop is CASSPGTAGQPQHF. CDR3 DNA sequence: TGTGCCAGCAGTCCCGGGACCGCCGGACAGCCCCAGCATTTT.

V gene TRBV2 combines with J gene TRBJ1-2; possible D gene TRBD1, 6 bases. Germline V lookup: CDR1 SNHLY, CDR2 FYNNEI. V shed 6 bases and J shed 0 bases, with 14 bases lying between them. This CDR3 contains 15 residues. In DNA, the CDR3 is TGTGCCAGCAGAAGGACAGCGTCAGCTAACTATGGCTACACCTTC. Residues: CASRRTASANYGYTF.

V and J are TRBV5-4 and TRBJ2-7, with 13 bases lining up with TRBD2. The CDR3 totals 15 residues. Germline trimming cut 4 bases from V and 1 base from J; bases unmatched to any gene: 2. Germline assignment: CDR1 SGHNT and CDR2 YYREEE (reference sequence). CDR3 DNA sequence: TGTGCCAGCAGCACACTAGCGGGAGGGTCCTACGAGCAGTACTTC. It is translated as CASSTLAGGSYEQYF.

The CDR3 is CASRGLTRWQETQYF. The CDR3 region has the DNA TGTGCCAGCAGAGGATTGACTAGGTGGCAAGAGACCCAGTACTTC. The chain links TRBV7-9 to TRBJ2-5, with a tentative D call TRBD2 (6 bases). This CDR3 has 15 amino acids. Germline CDR1 SEHNR, CDR2 FQNEAQ (reference sequence). Trimming shortened V by 6 bases and J by 2 bases, and 16 bases separated the two germline ends.

This rearrangement joins TRBV4-1 to TRBJ2-1; D may be TRBD2 (5 bases). Germline CDR1 reads MGHRA; CDR2 reads YSYEKL. V was clipped by 2 bases and J by 5 bases, with 16 bases between them. The CDR3 spans 16 residues. CDR3 region: CASSQTTSSSNNEQFF. The DNA of the CDR3 is TGCGCCAGCAGCCAAACCACCTCTAGCAGTAACAATGAGCAGTTCTTC.